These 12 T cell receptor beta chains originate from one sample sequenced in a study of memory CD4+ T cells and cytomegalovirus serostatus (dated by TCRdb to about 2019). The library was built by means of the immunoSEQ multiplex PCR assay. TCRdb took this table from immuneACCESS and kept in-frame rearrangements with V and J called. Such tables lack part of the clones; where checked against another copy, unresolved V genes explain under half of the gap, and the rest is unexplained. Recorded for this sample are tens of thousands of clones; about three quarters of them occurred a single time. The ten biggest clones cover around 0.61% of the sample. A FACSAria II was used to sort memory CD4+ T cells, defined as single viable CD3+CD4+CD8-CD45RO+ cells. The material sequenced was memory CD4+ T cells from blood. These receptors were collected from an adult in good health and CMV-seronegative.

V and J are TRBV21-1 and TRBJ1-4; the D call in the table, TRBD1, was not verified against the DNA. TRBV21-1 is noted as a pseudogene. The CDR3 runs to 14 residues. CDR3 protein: CASSKGTGGEKLFF. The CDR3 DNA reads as TGTGCCAGCAGCAAAGGGACAGGTGGTGAAAAACTGTTTTTT.

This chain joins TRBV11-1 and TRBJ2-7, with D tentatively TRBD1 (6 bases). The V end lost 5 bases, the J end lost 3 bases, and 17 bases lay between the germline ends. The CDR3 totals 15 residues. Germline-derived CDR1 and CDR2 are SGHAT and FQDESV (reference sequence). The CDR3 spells CASSPTLAGDYEQYF. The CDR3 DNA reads TGTGCCAGCAGCCCCACCCTGGCAGGGGACTACGAGCAGTACTTC.

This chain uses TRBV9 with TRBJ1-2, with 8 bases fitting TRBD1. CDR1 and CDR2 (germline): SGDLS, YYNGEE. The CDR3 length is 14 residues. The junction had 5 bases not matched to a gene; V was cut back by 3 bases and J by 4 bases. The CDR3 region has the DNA TGTGCCAGCAGCGGGGGACAGGCTCTCTATGGCTACACCTTC. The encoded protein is CASSGGQALYGYTF.

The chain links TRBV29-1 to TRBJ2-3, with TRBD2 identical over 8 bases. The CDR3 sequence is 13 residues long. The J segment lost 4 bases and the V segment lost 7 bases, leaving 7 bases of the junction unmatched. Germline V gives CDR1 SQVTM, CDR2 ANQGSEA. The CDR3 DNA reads TGCAGCGCCTTAAGTAGCGGGGCAGATACGCAGTATTTT. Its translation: CSALSSGADTQYF.

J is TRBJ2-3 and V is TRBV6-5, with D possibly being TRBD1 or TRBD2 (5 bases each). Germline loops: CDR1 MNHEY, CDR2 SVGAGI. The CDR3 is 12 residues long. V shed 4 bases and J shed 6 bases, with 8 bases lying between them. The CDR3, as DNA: TGTGCCAGCAGTTTCGGGGCGGATACGCAGTATTTT. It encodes CASSFGADTQYF.

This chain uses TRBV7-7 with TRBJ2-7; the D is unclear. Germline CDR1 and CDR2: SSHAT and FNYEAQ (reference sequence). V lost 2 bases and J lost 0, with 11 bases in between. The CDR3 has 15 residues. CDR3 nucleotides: TGTGCCAGCAGCTTAAGGGTGGGAAGCTCCTACGAGCAGTACTTC. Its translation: CASSLRVGSSYEQYF.

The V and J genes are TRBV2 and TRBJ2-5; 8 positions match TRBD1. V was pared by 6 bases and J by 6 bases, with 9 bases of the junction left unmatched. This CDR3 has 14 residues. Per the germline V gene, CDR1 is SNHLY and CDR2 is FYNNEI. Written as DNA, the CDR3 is TGTGCCAGCAGCCGGGACAGGATCGACCAGACCCAGTACTTC. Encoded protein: CASSRDRIDQTQYF.

The DNA of the CDR3 is TGTGCCAGCAGCCCTAAACAGGCCGGCTATGGCTACACCTTC. Translated: CASSPKQAGYGYTF. The chain is built from TRBV9 and TRBJ1-2; perhaps TRBD1 as D (5 bases). The V and J ends lost 4 bases and 4 bases respectively, with 14 bases between them. Germline lookup yields CDR1 SGDLS and CDR2 YYNGEE. CDR3 length equals 14 residues.

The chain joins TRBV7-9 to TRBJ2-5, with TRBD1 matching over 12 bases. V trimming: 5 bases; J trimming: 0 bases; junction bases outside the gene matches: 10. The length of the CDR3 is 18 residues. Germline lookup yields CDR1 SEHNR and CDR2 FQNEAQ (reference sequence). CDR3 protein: CASSTGTGGSSYQETQYF. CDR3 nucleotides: TGTGCCAGCAGCACCGGGACAGGGGGCTCCTCATACCAAGAGACCCAGTACTTC. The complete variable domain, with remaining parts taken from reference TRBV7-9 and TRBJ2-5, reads DTGVSQNPRHKITKRGQNVTFRCDPISEHNRLYWYRQTLGQGPEFLTYFQNEAQLEKSRLLSDRFSAERPKGSFSTLEIQRTEQGDSAMYLCASSTGTGGSSYQETQYFGPGTRLLVL.

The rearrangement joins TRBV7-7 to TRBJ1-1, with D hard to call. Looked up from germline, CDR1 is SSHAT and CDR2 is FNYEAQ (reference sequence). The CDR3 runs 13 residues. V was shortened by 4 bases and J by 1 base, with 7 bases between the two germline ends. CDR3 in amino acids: CASSSQPNTEAFF. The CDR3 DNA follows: TGTGCCAGCAGCTCCCAGCCGAACACTGAAGCTTTCTTT.

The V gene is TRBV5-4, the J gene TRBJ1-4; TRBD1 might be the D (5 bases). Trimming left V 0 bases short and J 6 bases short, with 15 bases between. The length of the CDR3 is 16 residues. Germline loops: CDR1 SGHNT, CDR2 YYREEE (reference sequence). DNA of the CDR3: TGTGCCAGCAGCTTGGGAGGCGGGGGAGCGGATGAAAAACTGTTTTTT. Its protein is CASSLGGGGADEKLFF.

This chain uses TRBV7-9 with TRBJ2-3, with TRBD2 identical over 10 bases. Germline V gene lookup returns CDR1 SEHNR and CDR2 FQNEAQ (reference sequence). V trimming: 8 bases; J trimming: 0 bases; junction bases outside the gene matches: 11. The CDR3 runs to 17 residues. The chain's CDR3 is CASSRAAGGPSTDTQYF. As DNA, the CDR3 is TGTGCCAGCTCCCGGGCAGCGGGGGGGCCTAGCACAGATACGCAGTATTTT.